This T cell receptor (beta chain) derives from a study of T cell repertoires in cytomegalovirus infection. Across the whole study: Signatures in public TCR beta sequences pointed to both CMV infection and matching HLA type.

With 2 bases removed from V and 0 bases from J, the gap between germline ends came to 12 bases. Germline CDR1 and CDR2: MNHEY and SVGAGI. The CDR3 sequence is 16 residues long. Points on this clonotype: Its antigen remains unidentified.

From the reads, TCRdb called clonotypes with MiXCR, one entry per CDR3 protein. The sample consists of hundreds of thousands of distinct CDR3 sequences, roughly a third of them appearing once. Study observations and caveats: The cumulative frequency of public TCR beta families identified carriers of CMV plus the relevant HLA.

This receptor was obtained from a human donor in good health (CMV status not recorded). Some clones in this sample may be carry-over from other donors' samples. This chain links TRBV6-5 with TRBJ2-3; D uncertain. Material: cultured PBMCs, obtained from culture after CMV antigen stimulation. CDR3 in amino acids: CASSYRAAASTDTQYF. Here the CDR3 DNA reads TGTGCCAGCAGTTACAGGGCAGCTGCTAGCACAGATACGCAGTATTTT.